This T cell receptor (beta chain) was sequenced in a study of blood T cell repertoires in COVID-19. Study details: COVID-19 samples from acute and convalescent phases originated in the United States, Italy and Spain. The cDNA or gDNA used as material had been derived from T cells, B-cell-depleted T cells, or PBMCs.

Libraries were prepared by immunoSEQ multiplex PCR; TCRdb keeps only in-frame clonotypes and omits some of them. The data show more than 400,000 clones, 87% seen once. Germline V gene sequence: CDR1 ENHRY, CDR2 SYGVKD. Trimming at V came to 3 bases and at J to 6 bases, leaving 12 bases not matched to a gene. The CDR3 spans 17 residues. Participants, roughly 18 to 90 years old, spanned 24 US areas. Allocation to cohorts depended on clinical history reported by the participants. Sequences were obtained from PBMCs or T cells enriched from blood (not recorded which). This clonotype was obtained from a woman in her late teens or twenties who had recovered from COVID-19. The chain couples TRBV10-3 to TRBJ2-3; 10 positions match TRBD2. CDR3 residues: CAISDRSSGGALDTQYF. CDR3 nucleotides: TGTGCCATCAGTGACAGGTCCAGCGGGGGGGCCCTGGATACGCAGTATTTT.